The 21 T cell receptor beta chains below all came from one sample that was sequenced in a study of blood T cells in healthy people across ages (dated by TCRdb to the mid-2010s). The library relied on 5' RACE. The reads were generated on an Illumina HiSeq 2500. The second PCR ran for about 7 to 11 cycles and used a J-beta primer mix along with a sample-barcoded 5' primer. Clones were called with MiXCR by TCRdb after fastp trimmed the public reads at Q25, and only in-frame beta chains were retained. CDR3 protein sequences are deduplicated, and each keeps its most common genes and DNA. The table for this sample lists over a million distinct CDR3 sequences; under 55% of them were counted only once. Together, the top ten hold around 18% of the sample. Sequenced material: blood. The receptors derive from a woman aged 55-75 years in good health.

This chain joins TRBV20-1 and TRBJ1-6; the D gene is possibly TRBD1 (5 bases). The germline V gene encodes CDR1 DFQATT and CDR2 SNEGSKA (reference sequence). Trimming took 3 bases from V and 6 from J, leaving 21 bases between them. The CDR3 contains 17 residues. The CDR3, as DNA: TGCAGTGCTAGTAACTCACTCGGGGCAGGGCCTAATTCACCCCTCCACTTT. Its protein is CSASNSLGAGPNSPLHF.

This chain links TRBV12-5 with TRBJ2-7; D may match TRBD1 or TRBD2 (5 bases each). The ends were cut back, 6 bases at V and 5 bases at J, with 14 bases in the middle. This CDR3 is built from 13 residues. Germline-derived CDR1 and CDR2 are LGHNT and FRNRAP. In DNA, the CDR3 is TGTGCTAGTGGATTTGTCGGGGCCCACGAGCAGTACTTC. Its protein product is CASGFVGAHEQYF.

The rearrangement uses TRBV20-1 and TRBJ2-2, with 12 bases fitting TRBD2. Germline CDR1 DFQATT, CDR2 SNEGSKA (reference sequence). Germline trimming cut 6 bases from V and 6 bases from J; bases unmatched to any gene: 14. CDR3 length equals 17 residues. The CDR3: CSASTSGRSKGAGELFF. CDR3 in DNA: TGCAGTGCATCGACTAGCGGGAGATCTAAGGGTGCCGGGGAGCTGTTTTTT.

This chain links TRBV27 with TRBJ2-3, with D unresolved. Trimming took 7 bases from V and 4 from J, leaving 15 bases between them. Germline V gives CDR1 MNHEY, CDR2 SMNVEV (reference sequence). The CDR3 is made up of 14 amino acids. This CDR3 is CASNTLGFADTQYF. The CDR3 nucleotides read TGTGCCAGCAATACCCTGGGATTCGCAGATACGCAGTATTTT.

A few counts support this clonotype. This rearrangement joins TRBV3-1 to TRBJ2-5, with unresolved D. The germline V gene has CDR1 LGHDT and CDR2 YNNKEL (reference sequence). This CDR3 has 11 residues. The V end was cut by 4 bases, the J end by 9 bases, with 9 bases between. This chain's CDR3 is CASSLSTSQYF. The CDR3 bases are TGTGCCAGCAGCCTCTCGACCTCCCAGTACTTC.

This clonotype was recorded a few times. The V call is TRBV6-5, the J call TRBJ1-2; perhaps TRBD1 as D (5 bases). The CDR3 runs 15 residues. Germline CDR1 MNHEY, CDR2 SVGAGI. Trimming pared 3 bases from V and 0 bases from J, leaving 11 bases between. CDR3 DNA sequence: TGTGCCAGCAGTTATGGCAGGGCCTCTAACTATGGCTACACCTTC. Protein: CASSYGRASNYGYTF.

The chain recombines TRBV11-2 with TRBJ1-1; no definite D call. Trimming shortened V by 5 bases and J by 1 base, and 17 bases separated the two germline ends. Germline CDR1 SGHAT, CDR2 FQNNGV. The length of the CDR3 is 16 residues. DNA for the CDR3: TGTGCCAGCAGCCCAACGCGTAGGATGGAGAACACTGAAGCTTTCTTT. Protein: CASSPTRRMENTEAFF.

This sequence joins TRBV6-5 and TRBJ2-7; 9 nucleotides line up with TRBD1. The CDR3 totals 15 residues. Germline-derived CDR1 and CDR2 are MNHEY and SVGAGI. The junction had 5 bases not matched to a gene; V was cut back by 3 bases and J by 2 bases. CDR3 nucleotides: TGTGCCAGCAGTTATCGGGGGACAGGGACCTACGAGCAGTACTTC. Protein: CASSYRGTGTYEQYF.

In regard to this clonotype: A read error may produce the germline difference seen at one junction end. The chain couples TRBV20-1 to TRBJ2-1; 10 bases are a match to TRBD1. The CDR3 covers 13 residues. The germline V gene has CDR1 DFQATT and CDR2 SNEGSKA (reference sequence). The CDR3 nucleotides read TGCAGTGCTACGGGGGACAGGGGTCAAGAGCAGTGCTTC. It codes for CSATGDRGQEQCF.

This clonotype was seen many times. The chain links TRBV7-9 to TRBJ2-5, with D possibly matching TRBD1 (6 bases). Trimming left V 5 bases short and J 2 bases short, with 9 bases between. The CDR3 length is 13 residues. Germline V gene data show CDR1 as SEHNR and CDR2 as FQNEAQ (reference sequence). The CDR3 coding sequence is TGTGCCAGCAGCCCGGACAGACAAGAGACCCAGTACTTC. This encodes CASSPDRQETQYF.

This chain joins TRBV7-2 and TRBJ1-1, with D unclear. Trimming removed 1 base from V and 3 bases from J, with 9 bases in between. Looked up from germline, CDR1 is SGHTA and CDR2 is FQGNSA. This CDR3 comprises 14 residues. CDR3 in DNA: TGTGCCAGCAGCTTAGATGCAGTGGACACTGAAGCTTTCTTT. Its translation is CASSLDAVDTEAFF.

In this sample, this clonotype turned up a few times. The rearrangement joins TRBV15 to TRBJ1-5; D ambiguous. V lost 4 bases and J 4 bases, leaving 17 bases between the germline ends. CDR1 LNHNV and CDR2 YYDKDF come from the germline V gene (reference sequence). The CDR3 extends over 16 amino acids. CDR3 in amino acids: CATSTGRLRDNQPQHF. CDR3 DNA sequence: TGTGCCACCAGCACGGGTCGGTTACGGGATAATCAGCCCCAGCATTTT.

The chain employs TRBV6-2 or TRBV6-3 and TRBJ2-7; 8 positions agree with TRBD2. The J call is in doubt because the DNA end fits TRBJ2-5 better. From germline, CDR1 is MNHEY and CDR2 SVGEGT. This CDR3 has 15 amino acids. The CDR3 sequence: CASTFGAGDWGTQYF. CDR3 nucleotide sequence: TGTGCCAGCACATTTGGAGCGGGGGACTGGGGGACCCAGTACTTC.

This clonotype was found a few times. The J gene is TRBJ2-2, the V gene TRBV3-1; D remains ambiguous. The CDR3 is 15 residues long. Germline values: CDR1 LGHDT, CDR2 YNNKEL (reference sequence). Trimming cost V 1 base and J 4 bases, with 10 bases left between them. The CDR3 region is CASSQGQPGTGELFF. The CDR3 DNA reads TGTGCCAGCAGCCAAGGGCAACCGGGCACCGGGGAGCTGTTTTTT.

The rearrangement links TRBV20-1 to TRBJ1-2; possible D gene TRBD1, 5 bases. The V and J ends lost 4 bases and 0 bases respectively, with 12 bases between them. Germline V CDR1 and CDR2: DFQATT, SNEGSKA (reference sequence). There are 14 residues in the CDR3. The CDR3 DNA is TGCAGTGCTACCCCAAGGGGTTCTAACTATGGCTACACCTTC. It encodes CSATPRGSNYGYTF.

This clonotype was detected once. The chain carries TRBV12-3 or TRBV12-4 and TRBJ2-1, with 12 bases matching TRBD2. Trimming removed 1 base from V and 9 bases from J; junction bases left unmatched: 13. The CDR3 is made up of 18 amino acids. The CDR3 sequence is CASSLGTSGAQLRIEQFF. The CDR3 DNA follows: TGTGCCAGCAGTTTAGGGACTAGCGGGGCCCAGCTAAGAATTGAGCAGTTCTTC.

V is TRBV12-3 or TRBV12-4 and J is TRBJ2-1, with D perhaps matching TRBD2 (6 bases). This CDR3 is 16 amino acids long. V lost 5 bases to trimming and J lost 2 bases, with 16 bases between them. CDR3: CASSPAAGGPYNEQFF. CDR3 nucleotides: TGTGCCAGCAGTCCCGCTGCCGGGGGTCCCTACAATGAGCAGTTCTTC.

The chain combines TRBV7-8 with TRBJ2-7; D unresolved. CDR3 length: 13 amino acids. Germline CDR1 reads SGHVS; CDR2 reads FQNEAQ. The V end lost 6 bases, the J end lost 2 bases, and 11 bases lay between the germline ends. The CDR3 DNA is TGTGCCAGCAGTTCGAGAATCCCCTACGAGCAGTACTTC. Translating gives CASSSRIPYEQYF.

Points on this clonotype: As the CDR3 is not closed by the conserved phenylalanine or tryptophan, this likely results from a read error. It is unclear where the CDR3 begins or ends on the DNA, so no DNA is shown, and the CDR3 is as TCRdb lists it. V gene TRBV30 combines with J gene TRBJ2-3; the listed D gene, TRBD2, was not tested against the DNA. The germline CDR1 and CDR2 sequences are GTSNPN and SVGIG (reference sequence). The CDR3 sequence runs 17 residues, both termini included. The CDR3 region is CAWSAIRTSGYTDTQNL.

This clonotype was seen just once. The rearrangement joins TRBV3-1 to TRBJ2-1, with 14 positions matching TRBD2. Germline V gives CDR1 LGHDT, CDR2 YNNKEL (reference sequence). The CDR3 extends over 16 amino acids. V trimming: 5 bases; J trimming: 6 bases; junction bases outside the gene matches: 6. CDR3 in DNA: TGTGCCAGCAGCACGCGGACTAGCGGGAGGTCCAATGAGCAGTTCTTC. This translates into CASSTRTSGRSNEQFF.

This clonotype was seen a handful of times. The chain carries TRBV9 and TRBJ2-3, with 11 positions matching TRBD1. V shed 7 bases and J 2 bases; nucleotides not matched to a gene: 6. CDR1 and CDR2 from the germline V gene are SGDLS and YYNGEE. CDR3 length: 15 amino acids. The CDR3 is CASGGQGASTDTQYF. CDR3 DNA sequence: TGTGCCAGCGGAGGACAGGGGGCGTCCACAGATACGCAGTATTTT. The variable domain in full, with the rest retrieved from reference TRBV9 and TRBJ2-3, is DSGVTQTPKHLITATGQRVTLRCSPRSGDLSVYWYQQSLDQGLQFLIQYYNGEERAKGNILERFSAQQFPDLHSELNLSSLELGDSALYFCASGGQGASTDTQYFGPGTRLTVL.